The rows below give T cell receptor beta chains drawn from one sample of a study of sequential checkpoint blockade in melanoma. Only in-frame clones appear in the TCRdb table, and some are missing; sequencing was by immunoSEQ multiplex PCR. The sample lists about 30,000 clones; 60% to 80% were seen once. This material consisted of CD8+ T cells sorted from blood (inferred from file names), taken from a patient given nivolumab and ipilimumab in sequence. The source of these receptors is a human donor with melanoma. Each CDR3 is given without its conserved first and last residue. Each record gives: V gene, J gene, CDR3 protein.

>TRBV9|TRBJ1-1
ASSAEPAGTEAF
>TRBV11-2|TRBJ2-3
ASSSTVLMTDTQY
>TRBV27|TRBJ2-3
ASLSRAASTDTQY
>TRBV7-9|TRBJ2-2
ASSLVDPGAGELF
>TRBV29-1|TRBJ2-5
SVDPGLAHETQY
>TRBV28|TRBJ1-1
ASSFAGDIDEAF
>TRBV4-1|TRBJ1-2
ASSPAGSVIGGYT
>TRBV27|TRBJ2-2
ASSAGTLNTGELF
>TRBV7-9|TRBJ2-7
ASSLGGSDEQY
>TRBV9|TRBJ2-1
ASSAPGSNNEQF
>TRBV19|TRBJ2-1
ASSIGVDNEQF
>TRBV4-1|TRBJ2-5
ASSKLAEKETQY
>TRBV27|TRBJ2-7
ASSSSGNSYEQY
>TRBV19|TRBJ2-7
ASSPGQYEQY
>TRBV4-2|TRBJ2-7
ASSAGQESSYEQY
>TRBV7-8|TRBJ2-3
ASSLSPGWGTDTQY
>TRBV27|TRBJ2-7
ASSTGKYEQY
>TRBV6-1|TRBJ2-2
ASSEEPRSINTGELF
>TRBV7-8|TRBJ1-5
ASSLVVQAYQPQH
>TRBV19|TRBJ2-1
ASSIDRGVMEQF
>TRBV7-9|TRBJ1-6
ASSLGTGDSPLH
>TRBV9|TRBJ2-2
ASGTGAGTGELF
>TRBV7-9|TRBJ2-3
ASSPRRGPTDTQY
>TRBV27|TRBJ1-1
ASSTGRGGTEAF
>TRBV14|TRBJ2-3
ASSQDLVETGPQTDTQY
>TRBV14|TRBJ1-2
ASSQEHPGTGRYGYT
>TRBV9|TRBJ2-5
ASSFGRGNQETQY
>TRBV6-5|TRBJ2-6
ASSSPGVSGANVLT
>TRBV27|TRBJ2-7
ASSIWTGSDEQY
>TRBV7-9|TRBJ2-7
ASSKTGAPSYEQY
>TRBV19|TRBJ1-5
ASSMSGQPQH
>TRBV12-5|TRBJ2-7
ASGLVGTGGGPPYEQY
>TRBV4-2|TRBJ2-5
ASSGYSGGHQETQY
>TRBV10-1|TRBJ1-5
ASRGTGGDQPQH
>TRBV9|TRBJ1-1
ASSETGWTEAF
>TRBV7-3|TRBJ1-6
ASSRKTASYNSPLH
>TRBV9|TRBJ2-7
ASSVAARTATRYEQY
>TRBV27|TRBJ1-4
ASRGGTNEKLF
>TRBV6-6|TRBJ2-1
ASGTGEANEQF
>TRBV9|TRBJ2-7
ASSAGQGGEQY
>TRBV5-5|TRBJ2-7
ASSWLGTADYEQY
>TRBV27|TRBJ2-2
ASSRGRDTGELF
>TRBV9|TRBJ1-2
ASSVVSSPLVHGYT
>TRBV5-1|TRBJ1-1
ASSFHDLNTEAF
>TRBV7-9|TRBJ2-5
ASSPGLFRGEETQY
>TRBV4-3|TRBJ2-7
ASSQAQGEHYEQY
>TRBV27|TRBJ2-1
ASRTFLRSRSDNEQF
>TRBV7-3|TRBJ2-1
ASSLTQTGYNEQF
>TRBV21-1|TRBJ1-2
ASSKIGGRYT
>TRBV30|TRBJ1-1
AWNGGWAEAF
>TRBV6-1|TRBJ1-1
ASNHRAVSTEAF
>TRBV29-1|TRBJ1-5
SAEAGDNQPQH